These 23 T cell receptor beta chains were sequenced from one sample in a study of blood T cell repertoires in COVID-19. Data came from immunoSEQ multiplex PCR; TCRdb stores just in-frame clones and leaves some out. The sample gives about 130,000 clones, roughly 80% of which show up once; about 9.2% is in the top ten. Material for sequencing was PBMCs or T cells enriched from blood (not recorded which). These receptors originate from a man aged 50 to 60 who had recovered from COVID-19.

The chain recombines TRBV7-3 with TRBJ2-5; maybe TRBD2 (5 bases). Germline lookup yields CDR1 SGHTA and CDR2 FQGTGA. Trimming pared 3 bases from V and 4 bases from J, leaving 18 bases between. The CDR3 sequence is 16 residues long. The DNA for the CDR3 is TGTGCCAGCAGCTTGAACGGAGGAGCGGTGAGAGAGACCCAGTACTTC. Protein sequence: CASSLNGGAVRETQYF.

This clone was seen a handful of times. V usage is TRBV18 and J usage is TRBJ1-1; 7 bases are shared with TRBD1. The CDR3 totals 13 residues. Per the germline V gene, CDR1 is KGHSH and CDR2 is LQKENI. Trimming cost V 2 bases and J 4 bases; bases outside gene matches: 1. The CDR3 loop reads CASSPRTGTEAFF. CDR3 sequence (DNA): TGTGCCAGCTCACCAAGGACAGGCACTGAAGCTTTCTTT.

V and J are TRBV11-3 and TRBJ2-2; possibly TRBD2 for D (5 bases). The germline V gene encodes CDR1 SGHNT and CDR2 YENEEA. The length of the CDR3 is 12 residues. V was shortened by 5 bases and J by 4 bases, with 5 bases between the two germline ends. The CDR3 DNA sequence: TGTGCCAGCAGCGGACTCACCGGGGAGCTGTTTTTT. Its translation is CASSGLTGELFF.

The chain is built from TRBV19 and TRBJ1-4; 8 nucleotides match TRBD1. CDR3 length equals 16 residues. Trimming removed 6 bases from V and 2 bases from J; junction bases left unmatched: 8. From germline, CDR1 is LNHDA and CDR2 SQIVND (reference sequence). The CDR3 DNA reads TGTGCCAGTAGGAAGACAGGGGTGGGGACTAATGAAAAACTGTTTTTT. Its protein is CASRKTGVGTNEKLFF.

The CDR3 DNA reads as TGTGCCAGCAGCCTGGGGGGTTACGGGGCAGATACGCAGTATTTT. Residues: CASSLGGYGADTQYF. J is TRBJ2-3 and V is TRBV6-2 or TRBV6-3; D is perhaps TRBD2 (6 bases). The CDR3 totals 15 residues. CDR1 is MNHEY and CDR2 is SVGEGT in the germline V gene. V was cut by 6 bases and J by 4 bases, with 17 bases left in between.

This chain's CDR3 is CASSLANTAKETQYF. The CDR3 nucleotides read TGCGCCAGCAGCTTGGCAAATACAGCTAAAGAGACCCAGTACTTC. The chain has TRBV5-1 and TRBJ2-5; D uncertain. Germline-derived CDR1 and CDR2 are SGHRS and YFSETQ. Trimming pared 0 bases from V and 3 bases from J, leaving 12 bases between. The CDR3 covers 15 residues.

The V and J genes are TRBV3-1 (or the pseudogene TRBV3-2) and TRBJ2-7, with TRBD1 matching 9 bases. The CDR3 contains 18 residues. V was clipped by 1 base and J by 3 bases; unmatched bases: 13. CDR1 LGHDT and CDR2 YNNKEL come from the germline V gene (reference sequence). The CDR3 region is CASSQVSGWGTGLYEQYF. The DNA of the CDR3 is TGTGCCAGCAGCCAAGTTTCCGGGTGGGGGACAGGGCTCTACGAGCAGTACTTC.

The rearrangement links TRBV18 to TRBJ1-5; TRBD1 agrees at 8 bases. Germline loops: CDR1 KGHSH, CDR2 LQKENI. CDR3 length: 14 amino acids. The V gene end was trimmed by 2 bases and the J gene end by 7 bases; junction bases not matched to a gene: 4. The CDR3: CASSPSTGEQPQHF. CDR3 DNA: TGTGCCAGCTCACCATCGACAGGGGAGCAGCCCCAGCATTTT.

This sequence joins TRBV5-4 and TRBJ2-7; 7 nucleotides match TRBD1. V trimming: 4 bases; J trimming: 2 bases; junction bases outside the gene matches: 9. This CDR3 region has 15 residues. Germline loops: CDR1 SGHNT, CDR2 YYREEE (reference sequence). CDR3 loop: CASSLGTGTAYEQYF. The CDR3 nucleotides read TGTGCCAGCAGCCTTGGAACCGGGACAGCCTACGAGCAGTACTTC.

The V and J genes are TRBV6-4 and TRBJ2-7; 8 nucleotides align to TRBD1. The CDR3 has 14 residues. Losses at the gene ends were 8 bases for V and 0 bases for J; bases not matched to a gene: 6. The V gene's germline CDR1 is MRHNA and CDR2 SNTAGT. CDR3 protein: CASGDRRSSYEQYF. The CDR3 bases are TGTGCCAGCGGGGACAGGAGGAGCTCCTACGAGCAGTACTTC.

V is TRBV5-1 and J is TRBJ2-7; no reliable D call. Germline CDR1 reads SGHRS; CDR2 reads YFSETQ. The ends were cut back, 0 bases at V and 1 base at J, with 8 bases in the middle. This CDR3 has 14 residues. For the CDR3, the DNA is TGCGCCAGCAGCTTGGACAGTACATCCTACGAGCAGTACTTC. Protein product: CASSLDSTSYEQYF.

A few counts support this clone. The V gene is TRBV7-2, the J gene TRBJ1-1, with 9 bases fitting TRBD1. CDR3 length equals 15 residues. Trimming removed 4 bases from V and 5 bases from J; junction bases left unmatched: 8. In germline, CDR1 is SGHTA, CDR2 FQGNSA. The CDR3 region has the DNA TGTGCCAGCAGCTCTACAGGGGGCTTCGGGACTGAAGCTTTCTTT. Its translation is CASSSTGGFGTEAFF. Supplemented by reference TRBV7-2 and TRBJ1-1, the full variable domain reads GAGVSQSPSNKVTEKGKDVELRCDPISGHTALYWYRQSLGQGLEFLIYFQGNSAPDKSGLPSDRFSAERTGGSVSTLTIQRTQQEDSAVYLCASSSTGGFGTEAFFGQGTRLTVV.

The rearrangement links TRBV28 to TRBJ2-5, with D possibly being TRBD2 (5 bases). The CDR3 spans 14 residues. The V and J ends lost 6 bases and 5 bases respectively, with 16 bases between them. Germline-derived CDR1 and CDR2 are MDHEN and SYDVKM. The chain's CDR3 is CASSAPGSGETQYF. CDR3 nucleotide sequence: TGTGCCAGCAGCGCCCCTGGGTCGGGGGAGACCCAGTACTTC. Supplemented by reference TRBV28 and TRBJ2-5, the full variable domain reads DVKVTQSSRYLVKRTGEKVFLECVQDMDHENMFWYRQDPGLGLRLIYFSYDVKMKEKGDIPEGYSVSREKKERFSLILESASTNQTSMYLCASSAPGSGETQYFGPGTRLLVL.

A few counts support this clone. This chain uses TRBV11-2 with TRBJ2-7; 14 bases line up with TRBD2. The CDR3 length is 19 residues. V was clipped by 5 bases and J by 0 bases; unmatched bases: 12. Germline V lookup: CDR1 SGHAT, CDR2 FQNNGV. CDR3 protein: CASSIRRTSGGYLSYEQYF. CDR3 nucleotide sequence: TGTGCCAGCAGCATCCGAAGGACTAGCGGGGGGTATCTCTCCTACGAGCAGTACTTC.

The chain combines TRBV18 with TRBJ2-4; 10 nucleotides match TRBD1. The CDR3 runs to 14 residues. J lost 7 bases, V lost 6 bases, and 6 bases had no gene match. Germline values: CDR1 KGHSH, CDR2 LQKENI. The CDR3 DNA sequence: TGTGCCAGCTCTTTTGACAGGGGGCTTAACATTCAGTACTTC. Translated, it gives CASSFDRGLNIQYF.

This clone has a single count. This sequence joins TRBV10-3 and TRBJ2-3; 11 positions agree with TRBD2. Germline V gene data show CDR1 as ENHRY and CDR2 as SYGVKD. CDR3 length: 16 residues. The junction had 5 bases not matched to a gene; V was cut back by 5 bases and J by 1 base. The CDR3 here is CAISPLAGGGTDTQYF. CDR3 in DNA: TGTGCCATCAGTCCTCTAGCGGGGGGCGGCACAGATACGCAGTATTTT.

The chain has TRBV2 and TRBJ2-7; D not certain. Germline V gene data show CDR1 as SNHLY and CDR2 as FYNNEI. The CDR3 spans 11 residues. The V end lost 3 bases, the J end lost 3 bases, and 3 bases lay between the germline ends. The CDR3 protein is CASSDFYEQYF. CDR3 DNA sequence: TGTGCCAGCAGTGACTTCTACGAGCAGTACTTC.

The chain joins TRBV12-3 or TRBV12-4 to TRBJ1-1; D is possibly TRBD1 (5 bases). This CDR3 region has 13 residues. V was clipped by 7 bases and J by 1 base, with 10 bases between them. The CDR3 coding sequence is TGTGCCAGCAAAGGGGCCTGGAACACTGAAGCTTTCTTT. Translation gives CASKGAWNTEAFF.

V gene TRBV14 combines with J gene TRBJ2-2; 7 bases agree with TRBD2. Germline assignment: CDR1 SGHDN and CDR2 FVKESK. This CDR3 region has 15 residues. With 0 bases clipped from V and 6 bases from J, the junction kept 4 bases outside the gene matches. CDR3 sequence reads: CASSQDLGRAGELFF. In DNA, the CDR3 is TGTGCCAGCAGCCAAGATCTAGGGAGGGCCGGGGAGCTGTTTTTT.

CDR3 in DNA: TGTGCCAGCAGCTTAGCCTCAACCGGGACTATTGCCTACAATGAGCAGTTCTTC. Translation: CASSLASTGTIAYNEQFF. V gene TRBV7-6 combines with J gene TRBJ2-1; 7 bases match TRBD2. The V and J ends lost 0 bases and 2 bases, in that order; junction bases with no gene match: 10. CDR1 SGHVS and CDR2 FNYEAQ come from the germline V gene. There are 18 residues in the CDR3.

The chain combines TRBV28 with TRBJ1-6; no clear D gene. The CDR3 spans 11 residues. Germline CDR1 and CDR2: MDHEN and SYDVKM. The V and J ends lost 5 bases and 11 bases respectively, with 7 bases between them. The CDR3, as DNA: TGTGCCAGCAGTCTTTATCCACCCCTCCACTTT. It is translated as CASSLYPPLHF.

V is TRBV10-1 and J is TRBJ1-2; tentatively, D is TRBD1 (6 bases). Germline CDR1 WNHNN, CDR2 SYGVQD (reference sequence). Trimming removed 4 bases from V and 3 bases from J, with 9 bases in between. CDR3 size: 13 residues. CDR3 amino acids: CASSGSGDYGYTF. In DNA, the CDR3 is TGCGCCAGCAGTGGATCAGGGGACTATGGCTACACCTTC.

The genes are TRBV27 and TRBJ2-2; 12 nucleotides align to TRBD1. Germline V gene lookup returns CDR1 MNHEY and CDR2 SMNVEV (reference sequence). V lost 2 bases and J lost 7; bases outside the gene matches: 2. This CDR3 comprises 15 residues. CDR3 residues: CASSLGTGGGGELFF. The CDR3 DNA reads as TGTGCCAGCAGTTTAGGGACAGGGGGCGGCGGGGAGCTGTTTTTT.